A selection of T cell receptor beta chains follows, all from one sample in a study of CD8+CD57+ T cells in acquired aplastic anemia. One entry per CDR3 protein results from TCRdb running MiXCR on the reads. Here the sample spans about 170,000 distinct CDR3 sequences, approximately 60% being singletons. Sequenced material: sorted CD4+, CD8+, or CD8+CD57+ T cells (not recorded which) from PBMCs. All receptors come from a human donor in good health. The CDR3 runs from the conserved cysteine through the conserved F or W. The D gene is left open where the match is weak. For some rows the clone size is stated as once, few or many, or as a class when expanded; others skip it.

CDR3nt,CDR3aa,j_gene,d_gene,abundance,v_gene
TGTGCCAGCAGCAGGGACAGGAATAGCAATCAGCCCCAGCATTTT,CASSRDRNSNQPQHF,TRBJ1-5,TRBD1,.,TRBV7-2
TGCGCCAGCAGCCAAGTTGAAGGATCGGCAGATACGCAGTATTTT,CASSQVEGSADTQYF,TRBJ2-3,.,.,TRBV4-1
TGTGCCAGCAGTGAATCGCGAGCAGGGGATATTCGTGGCTACACCTTC,CASSESRAGDIRGYTF,TRBJ1-2,.,.,TRBV25-1
TGTGCCAGCAGCTTAGCGAGAGGTCCGACCTACGAGCAGTACTTC,CASSLARGPTYEQYF,TRBJ2-7,.,.,TRBV7-6
TGTGCCAGCAGCCCTGGGGTCCGGGGGCTTTATTCACCCCTCCACTTT,CASSPGVRGLYSPLHF,TRBJ1-6,.,.,TRBV7-8
TGTGCCAGCAGCTTGGGACAGGGATGGAATGAGCAGTTCTTC,CASSLGQGWNEQFF,TRBJ2-1,TRBD1,.,TRBV5-4
TGTGCCAGCAGCTTGGAGGGGAGGAGGGATGAGCAGTTCTTC,CASSLEGRRDEQFF,TRBJ2-1,.,.,TRBV7-6
TGTGCCAGCACCCAGCGGGCAGGGGGCTCCCTCAGCAATCAGCCCCAGCATTTT,CASTQRAGGSLSNQPQHF,TRBJ1-5,TRBD1,once,TRBV2
TGCAGTGCAGGGACTAGCGGAACCGGGGAGCTGTTTTTT,CSAGTSGTGELFF,TRBJ2-2,TRBD2,few,TRBV20-1
TGTGCCAGCAGTCCCAGGAAGGGGTCCTACGAGCAGTACTTC,CASSPRKGSYEQYF,TRBJ2-7,.,.,TRBV12-3/TRBV12-4
TGCGCCAGCAGCTTAGGGGCAGGGGTGCAAGAGACCCAGTACTTC,CASSLGAGVQETQYF,TRBJ2-5,.,.,TRBV5-1
TGTGCCAGTTTCGGGCGGGGGCAGGGAGAGACTGAAGCTTTCTTT,CASFGRGQGETEAFF,TRBJ1-1,.,few,TRBV19
TGTGCCAGCAGCGTAGGAACAGGGGTTGGCTACGAGCAGTACTTC,CASSVGTGVGYEQYF,TRBJ2-7,TRBD1,.,TRBV9
TGCAGCGTTGAATCTCCCGGGACAAACTACGAGCAGTACTTC,CSVESPGTNYEQYF,TRBJ2-7,.,many,TRBV29-1
TGTGCCAGCAGCGCCCTCGTCGGGGGTACGAGGGCTGAAGCTTTCTTT,CASSALVGGTRAEAFF,TRBJ1-1,.,.,TRBV9
TGTGCCAGCAGTACAAAGGGACAGTTGAACACTGAAGCTTTCTTT,CASSTKGQLNTEAFF,TRBJ1-1,TRBD1,.,TRBV6-5
TGTGCCAGCAGCTTCACAGGGGGCACGAATGGCTACACCTTC,CASSFTGGTNGYTF,TRBJ1-2,TRBD1,.,TRBV7-2
TGCAGCGTTGGAGATTCGGTGAACACTGAAGCTTTCTTT,CSVGDSVNTEAFF,TRBJ1-1,.,.,TRBV29-1
TGTGCCAGCAATCCAGCTCTCACAGATACGCAGTATTTT,CASNPALTDTQYF,TRBJ2-3,.,many,TRBV12-3/TRBV12-4
TGTGCCAGCAGTAACCTAGGACAGGGCCAAGAGACCCAGTACTTC,CASSNLGQGQETQYF,TRBJ2-5,TRBD1,many,TRBV6-1
TGTGCCAGCAGTAAACTACAGGGGGAATATCAGCCCCAGCATTTT,CASSKLQGEYQPQHF,TRBJ1-5,TRBD1,.,TRBV2
TGCGCCAGCAGCTTGATGGGGGCCCTACACCAGAATACGCAGTATTTT,CASSLMGALHQNTQYF,TRBJ2-3,.,once,TRBV5-1
TGTGCCAGCAGCATGCCGGGACAGCGCTCCTACGAGCAGTACTTC,CASSMPGQRSYEQYF,TRBJ2-7,TRBD1,few,TRBV7-8
TGTGCCACCAGTGCCTGGGATAGCGGGGCGAACACCGGGGAGCTGTTTTTT,CATSAWDSGANTGELFF,TRBJ2-2,TRBD2,.,TRBV24-1
TGTGCCAGCAGCGGCCGGGACAGGGGGCCCTACGAGCAGTACTTC,CASSGRDRGPYEQYF,TRBJ2-7,TRBD1,once,TRBV9
TGTGCTAGCAGCAGGGCTAGCGGGGCGGGAGGGGCGCAGTATTTT,CASSRASGAGGAQYF,TRBJ2-3,TRBD2,.,TRBV7-7
TGTGCCAGCAGCGTAACCAGCGGGGGCCCCTCGGGCTTCAATGAGCAGTTCTTC,CASSVTSGGPSGFNEQFF,TRBJ2-1,TRBD2,.,TRBV9
TGTGCCAGCAGCCCAACTGGGGGGACCGAGAACACTGAAGCTTTCTTT,CASSPTGGTENTEAFF,TRBJ1-1,.,.,TRBV9
TGTGCCAGCAGCTCCAGGGGGGGGAACACCGGGGAGCTGTTTTTT,CASSSRGGNTGELFF,TRBJ2-2,.,.,TRBV7-3
TGTGCCACCAGCAGAGACCTGAGCTCTGGAAACACCATATATTTT,CATSRDLSSGNTIYF,TRBJ1-3,.,many,TRBV15
TGTGCCGGCATCCCACCCCGGGGGGATGGCTATGGCTACACCTTC,CAGIPPRGDGYGYTF,TRBJ1-2,.,few,TRBV5-5
TGCAGTGCTACTCTCTTCAGGGGCCACGAGCAGTACTTC,CSATLFRGHEQYF,TRBJ2-7,.,once,TRBV20-1
TGTGCCAGTAGGGGAACGAACACTGAAGCTTTCTTT,CASRGTNTEAFF,TRBJ1-1,.,many,TRBV19
TGCAGTGCCTCAGGGTCTTCCTACGAGCAGTACTTC,CSASGSSYEQYF,TRBJ2-7,.,.,TRBV20-1
TGTGCCAGCAGTGGGGGGGCCACAGATACGCAGTATTTT,CASSGGATDTQYF,TRBJ2-3,.,few,TRBV6-4
TGTGCCAGCAGTGAATTAGGACCGAACACCGGGGAGCTGTTTTTT,CASSELGPNTGELFF,TRBJ2-2,.,.,TRBV2
TGCAGCGTTGAGGGGCCCGGGTCGTACAATGAGCAGTTCTTC,CSVEGPGSYNEQFF,TRBJ2-1,.,few,TRBV29-1
TGTGCTAGCAGCCTCCATCGGGACAGGGGGTCAGGGACCCAGTACTTC,CASSLHRDRGSGTQYF,TRBJ2-5,TRBD1,many,TRBV7-7
TGTGCCAGCTGGGCTAGCGGGAGTACCCAAGAGACCCAGTACTTC,CASWASGSTQETQYF,TRBJ2-5,TRBD2,.,TRBV2
TGTGCCAGCAGCTGGGGACGGACGGGGGGCTACACCTTC,CASSWGRTGGYTF,TRBJ1-2,.,once,TRBV5-6
TGTGCCAGCACCCCCGGGACAGGGCTAACAGATACGCAGTATTTT,CASTPGTGLTDTQYF,TRBJ2-3,TRBD1,.,TRBV2
TGTGCCAGCAGCTTAACTGGGGTAGGCGGTTACAATGAGCAGTTCTTC,CASSLTGVGGYNEQFF,TRBJ2-1,.,.,TRBV7-3
TGTGCCAGCAGCGAGACTTCACGGGTGGCCTATGGCTACACCTTC,CASSETSRVAYGYTF,TRBJ1-2,.,few,TRBV7-9
TGCAGTGCTAGAGATCTGGCGGGAATGTCGCCGTGGAATGAGCAGTTCTTC,CSARDLAGMSPWNEQFF,TRBJ2-1,.,many,TRBV20-1
TGTGCCAGCAGTCAAAGCAGCTCCTACGAGCAGTACTTC,CASSQSSSYEQYF,TRBJ2-7,.,.,TRBV7-9
TGTGCCAGCAGTTCCCAGGGGGCGCACACTGAAGCTTTCTTT,CASSSQGAHTEAFF,TRBJ1-1,TRBD1,.,TRBV27
TGTGCCAGCAGAAGGACAGGGAACCCACATAGCAATCAGCCCCAGCATTTT,CASRRTGNPHSNQPQHF,TRBJ1-5,TRBD1,.,TRBV2
TGTGCCAGCAGCGCCGGGCGGGGGAACACTGAAGCTTTCTTT,CASSAGRGNTEAFF,TRBJ1-1,.,.,TRBV7-3